Below, 12 T cell receptor beta chains from the same sample are listed, as sequenced in a study of CD8 T cells in ankylosing spondylitis. TCRdb re-called the 5' RACE reads through MiXCR, storing one row per CDR3 protein. The table has 750,000 to 850,000 distinct CDR3 sequences, 12% seen once. Findings of the study overall: Blood of patients with ankylosing spondylitis appeared to be characterized by a TCR beta motif of several highly homologous variants.

Their cognate antigens are unknown. The specimen was blood, either unsorted or a sorted T cell fraction (not recorded which). The receptors come from a male donor with ankylosing spondylitis.

The chain recombines TRBV18 with TRBJ1-1; D unresolved. V lost 3 bases and J 2 bases, leaving 7 bases between the germline ends. The CDR3 extends over 13 amino acids. Germline V gene lookup returns CDR1 KGHSH and CDR2 LQKENI. The CDR3 is CASSPDTNTEAFF. The CDR3, as DNA: TGTGCCAGCTCACCCGACACCAACACTGAAGCTTTCTTT. The full variable domain, with the rest looked up from reference TRBV18 and TRBJ1-1, is NAGVMQNPRHLVRRRGQEARLRCSPMKGHSHVYWYRQLPEEGLKFMVYLQKENIIDESGMPKERFSAEFPKEGPSILRIQQVVRGDSAAYFCASSPDTNTEAFFGQGTRLTVV.

The chain carries TRBV11-1 and TRBJ2-2, with 14 bases aligning to TRBD2. The CDR3 spans 18 residues. Germline CDR1 and CDR2: SGHAT and FQDESV (reference sequence). V was clipped by 5 bases and J by 5 bases; unmatched bases: 10. The DNA of the CDR3 is TGTGCCAGCAGCCGGTCGGGACTAGCGGGAGTTCGAACCGGGGAGCTGTTTTTT. Protein: CASSRSGLAGVRTGELFF.

This clonotype occurred a few times. The chain combines TRBV18 with TRBJ2-1; no clear D gene. This CDR3 has 14 amino acids. The V gene's germline CDR1 is KGHSH and CDR2 LQKENI. V shed 3 bases and J shed 4 bases, with 10 bases lying between them. The CDR3, as DNA: TGTGCCAGCTCACCTACGAGGACGTACAATGAGCAGTTCTTC. Amino acid sequence: CASSPTRTYNEQFF.

J is TRBJ2-7 and V is TRBV11-2, with a weak D call TRBD1 (6 bases). Germline CDR1 SGHAT, CDR2 FQNNGV. The CDR3 has 17 residues. Trimming took off 5 bases at V and 2 bases at J, with 22 bases between the two ends. DNA of the CDR3: TGTGCCAGCAGCCCGCGGGTAGGGGGACCTTCTACCTACGAGCAGTACTTC. This translates into CASSPRVGGPSTYEQYF.

This clonotype showed up many times. This chain uses TRBV6-1 with TRBJ2-1; TRBD2 matches 8 bases. The CDR3 extends over 14 amino acids. CDR1 and CDR2 (germline): MNHNS, SASEGT. V shed 7 bases and J 5 bases; nucleotides not matched to a gene: 7. CDR3 protein: CASTTSGNHNEQFF. The CDR3, as DNA: TGTGCCAGCACTACTAGCGGAAATCACAATGAGCAGTTCTTC.

The V and J genes are TRBV27 and TRBJ2-2; 9 bases line up with TRBD1. V lost 5 bases, J lost 4 bases, and 8 bases stayed unmatched. Looked up from germline, CDR1 is MNHEY and CDR2 is SMNVEV (reference sequence). The CDR3 runs to 16 residues. DNA of the CDR3: TGTGCCAGCAGTCAACCGGGACAGGGTGGCACCGGGGAGCTGTTTTTT. It yields the protein CASSQPGQGGTGELFF.

There are many counts of this clonotype. This sequence joins TRBV29-1 and TRBJ1-6; D call uncertain. V gave up 4 bases and J gave up 6 bases, with 10 bases separating them. The CDR3 sequence is 13 residues long. Germline lookup yields CDR1 SQVTM and CDR2 ANQGSEA. The CDR3 DNA sequence: TGCAGCGTTGGGGCAGGCCCTAATTCACCCCTCCACTTT. Translation: CSVGAGPNSPLHF.

V and J are TRBV4-3 and TRBJ1-5; tentatively, D is TRBD1 (5 bases). CDR1 is LGHNA and CDR2 is YSLEER in the germline V gene. The V and J ends lost 3 bases and 6 bases respectively, with 18 bases between them. The CDR3 covers 16 residues. CDR3 amino acids: CASSHGLSGQGQPQHF. CDR3 coding DNA: TGCGCCAGCAGCCACGGCCTCTCAGGGCAGGGTCAGCCCCAGCATTTT.

V is TRBV20-1 and J is TRBJ1-1, with TRBD1 identical over 10 bases. The trim removed 3 bases at V and 4 bases at J, leaving 8 bases unmatched. From germline, CDR1 is DFQATT and CDR2 SNEGSKA (reference sequence). The CDR3 totals 15 residues. The CDR3 protein is CSARGGTGEFTEAFF. The CDR3 DNA sequence: TGCAGTGCTAGGGGCGGGACAGGGGAGTTCACTGAAGCTTTCTTT.

This clonotype was counted only a few times. The genes are TRBV5-1 and TRBJ2-5, with TRBD1 identical over 7 bases. J gave up 2 bases and V 4 bases, and 11 bases lay outside the gene matches. The CDR3 runs to 16 residues. Germline loops: CDR1 SGHRS, CDR2 YFSETQ. In DNA, the CDR3 is TGCGCCAGCAGCGTGGGGGACAGTTTAGGGCAAGAGACCCAGTACTTC. Translated: CASSVGDSLGQETQYF.

This clonotype was found a few times. V is TRBV9 and J is TRBJ2-7, with a possible D match to TRBD1 (5 bases). CDR1 and CDR2 from the germline V gene are SGDLS and YYNGEE. The germline V and J ends were trimmed by 0 bases and 5 bases, with 9 bases remaining between them. This CDR3 region has 13 residues. The CDR3 here is CASSVVSGNEQYF. The CDR3 DNA reads as TGTGCCAGCAGCGTAGTTTCAGGGAACGAGCAGTACTTC. The variable domain in full, with the rest retrieved from reference TRBV9 and TRBJ2-7, is DSGVTQTPKHLITATGQRVTLRCSPRSGDLSVYWYQQSLDQGLQFLIQYYNGEERAKGNILERFSAQQFPDLHSELNLSSLELGDSALYFCASSVVSGNEQYFGPGTRLTVT.

This clonotype was counted many times. V is TRBV6-2 or TRBV6-3 and J is TRBJ2-1; a weak D match, TRBD1 (6 bases). CDR3 length: 14 residues. The germline V and J ends were trimmed by 0 bases and 6 bases, with 9 bases remaining between them. Germline CDR1 reads MNHEY; CDR2 reads SVGEGT. The DNA of the CDR3 is TGTGCCAGCAGTTACTCGGACAGCCTCAATGAGCAGTTCTTC. Encoded protein: CASSYSDSLNEQFF.